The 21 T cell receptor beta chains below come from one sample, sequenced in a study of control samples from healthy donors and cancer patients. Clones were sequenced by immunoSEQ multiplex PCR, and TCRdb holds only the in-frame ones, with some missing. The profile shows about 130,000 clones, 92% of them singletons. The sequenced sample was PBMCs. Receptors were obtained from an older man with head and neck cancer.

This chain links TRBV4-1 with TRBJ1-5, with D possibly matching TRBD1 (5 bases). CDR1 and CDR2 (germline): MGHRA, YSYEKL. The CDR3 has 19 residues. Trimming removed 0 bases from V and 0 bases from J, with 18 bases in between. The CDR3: CASSQEGGKGRYSNQPQHF. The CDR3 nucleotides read TGCGCCAGCAGCCAAGAGGGGGGGAAGGGGAGGTATAGCAATCAGCCCCAGCATTTT.

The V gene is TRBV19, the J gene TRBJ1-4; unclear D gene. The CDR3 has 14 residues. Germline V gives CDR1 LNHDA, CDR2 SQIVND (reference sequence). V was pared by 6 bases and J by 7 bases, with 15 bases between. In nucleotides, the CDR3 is TGTGCCAGTAGCGGACCGCGGGCGGGTGAAAAACTGTTTTTT. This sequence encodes CASSGPRAGEKLFF.

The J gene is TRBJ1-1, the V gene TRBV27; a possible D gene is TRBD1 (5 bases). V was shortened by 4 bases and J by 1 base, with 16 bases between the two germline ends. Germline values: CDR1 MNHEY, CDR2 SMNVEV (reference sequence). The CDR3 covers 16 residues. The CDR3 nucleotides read TGTGCCAGCAGTTCTCTCGGTGGGGGAACGAACACTGAAGCTTTCTTT. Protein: CASSSLGGGTNTEAFF.

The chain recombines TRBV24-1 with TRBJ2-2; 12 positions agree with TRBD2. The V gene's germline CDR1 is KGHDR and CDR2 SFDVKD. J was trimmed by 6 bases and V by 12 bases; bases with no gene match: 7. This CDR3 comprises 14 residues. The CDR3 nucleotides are TGTGCCGCACCTAGCGGGGGGGTTGCCGGGGAGCTGTTTTTT. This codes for CAAPSGGVAGELFF.

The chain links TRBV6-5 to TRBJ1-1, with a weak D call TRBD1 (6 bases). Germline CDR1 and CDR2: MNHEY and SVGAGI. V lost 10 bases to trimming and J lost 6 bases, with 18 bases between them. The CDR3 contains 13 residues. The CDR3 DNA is TGTGCCACCCAGAGGGGGGCTGGGGCTGAAGCTTTCTTT. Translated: CATQRGAGAEAFF.

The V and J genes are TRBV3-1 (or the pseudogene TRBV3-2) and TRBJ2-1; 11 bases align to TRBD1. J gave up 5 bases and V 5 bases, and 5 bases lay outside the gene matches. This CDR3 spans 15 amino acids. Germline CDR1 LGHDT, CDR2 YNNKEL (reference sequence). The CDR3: CASSRRDRGDNEQFF. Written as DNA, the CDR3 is TGTGCCAGCAGCAGGCGGGACAGGGGGGACAATGAGCAGTTCTTC.

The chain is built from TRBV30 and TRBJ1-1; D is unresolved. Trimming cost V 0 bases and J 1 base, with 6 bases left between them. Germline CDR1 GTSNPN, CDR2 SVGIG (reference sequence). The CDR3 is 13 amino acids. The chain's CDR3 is CAWSVLGNTEAFF. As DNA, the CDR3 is TGTGCCTGGAGTGTACTTGGGAACACTGAAGCTTTCTTT.

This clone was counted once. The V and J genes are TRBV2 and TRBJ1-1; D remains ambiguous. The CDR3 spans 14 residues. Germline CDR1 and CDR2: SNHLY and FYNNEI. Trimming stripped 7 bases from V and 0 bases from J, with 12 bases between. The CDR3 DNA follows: TGTGCCAGCAAGCCTAAGGAGATGAACACTGAAGCTTTCTTT. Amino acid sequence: CASKPKEMNTEAFF.

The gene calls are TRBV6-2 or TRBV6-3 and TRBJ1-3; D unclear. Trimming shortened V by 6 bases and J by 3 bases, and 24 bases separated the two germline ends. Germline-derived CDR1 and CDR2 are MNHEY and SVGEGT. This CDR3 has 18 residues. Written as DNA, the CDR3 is TGTGCCAGCAGCCTACCTCGGGTGGCTAGCGCTCGTGGAAACACCATATATTTT. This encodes CASSLPRVASARGNTIYF.

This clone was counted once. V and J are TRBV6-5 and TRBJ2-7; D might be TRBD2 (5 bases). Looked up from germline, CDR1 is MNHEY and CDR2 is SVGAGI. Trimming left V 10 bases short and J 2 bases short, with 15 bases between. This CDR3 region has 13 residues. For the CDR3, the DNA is TGTGCCACCGCGTTCGGACTCCCCTACGAGCAGTACTTC. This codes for CATAFGLPYEQYF.

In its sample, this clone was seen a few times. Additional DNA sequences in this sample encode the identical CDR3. The CDR3 DNA reads TGTGCCAGCAGCCAAGGGGGCGAGACCCAGTACTTC. This translates into CASSQGGETQYF. This chain connects TRBV3-1 (or the pseudogene TRBV3-2) to TRBJ2-5, with D tentatively TRBD1 (5 bases). Germline V gene sequence: CDR1 LGHDT, CDR2 YNNKEL (reference sequence). The CDR3 length is 12 residues. V lost 1 base and J 5 bases, leaving 5 bases between the germline ends.

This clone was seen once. The DNA for the CDR3 is TGTGCCAGCAGCTCACAGGGGTTGAAAGGAGCTTTCTTT. Translated: CASSSQGLKGAFF. The genes are TRBV5-4 and TRBJ1-1, with 7 bases matching TRBD1. Germline V gene lookup returns CDR1 SGHNT and CDR2 YYREEE (reference sequence). The CDR3 covers 13 residues. The J segment lost 10 bases and the V segment lost 3 bases, leaving 9 bases of the junction unmatched. Drawing the rest from reference TRBV5-4 and TRBJ1-1, the complete variable domain is ETGVTQSPTHLIKTRGQQVTLRCSSQSGHNTVSWYQQALGQGPQFIFQYYREEENGRGNFPPRFSGLQFPNYSSELNVNALELDDSALYLCASSSQGLKGAFFGQGTRLTVV.

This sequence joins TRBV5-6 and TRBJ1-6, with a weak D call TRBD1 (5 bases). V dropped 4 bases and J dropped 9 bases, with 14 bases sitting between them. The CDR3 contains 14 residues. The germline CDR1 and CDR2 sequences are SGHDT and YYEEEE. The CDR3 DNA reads TGTGCCAGCAGCGGCGCAGGGCCGAGTTCACCCCTCCACTTT. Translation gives CASSGAGPSSPLHF.

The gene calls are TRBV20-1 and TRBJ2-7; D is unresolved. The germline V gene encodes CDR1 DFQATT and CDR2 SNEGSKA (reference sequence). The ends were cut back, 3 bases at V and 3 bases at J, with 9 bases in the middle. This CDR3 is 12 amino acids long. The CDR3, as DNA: TGCAGTGCTAGTGGCCAGCGCTACGAGCAGTACTTC. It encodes CSASGQRYEQYF.

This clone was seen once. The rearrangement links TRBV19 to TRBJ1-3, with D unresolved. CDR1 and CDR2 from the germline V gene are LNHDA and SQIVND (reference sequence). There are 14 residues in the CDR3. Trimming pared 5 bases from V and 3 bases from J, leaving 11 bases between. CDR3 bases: TGTGCCAGTAGTTCATACGTCCTTGGAAACACCATATATTTT. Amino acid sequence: CASSSYVLGNTIYF.

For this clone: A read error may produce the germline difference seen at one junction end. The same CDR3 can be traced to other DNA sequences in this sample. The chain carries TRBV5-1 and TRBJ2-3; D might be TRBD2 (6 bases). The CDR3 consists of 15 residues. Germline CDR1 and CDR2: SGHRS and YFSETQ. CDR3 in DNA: TGCGCCAGCAGCGAGTCCGGGAGAGGCACGGATACGCAGTATTTT. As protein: CASSESGRGTDTQYF.

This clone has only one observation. CDR3 protein: CASSQDPFRHSNQPQHF. In nucleotides, the CDR3 is TGCGCCAGCAGCCAAGACCCCTTTCGCCATAGCAATCAGCCCCAGCATTTT. V is TRBV4-1 and J is TRBJ1-5; no reliable D call. Germline CDR1 MGHRA, CDR2 YSYEKL. V dropped 0 bases and J dropped 0 bases, with 12 bases sitting between them. The CDR3 spans 17 residues.

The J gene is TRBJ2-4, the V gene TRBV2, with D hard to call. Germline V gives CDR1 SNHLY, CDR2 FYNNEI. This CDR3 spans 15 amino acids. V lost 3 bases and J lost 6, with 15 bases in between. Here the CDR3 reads CASSDYNTEINIQYF. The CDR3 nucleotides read TGTGCCAGCAGTGACTACAACACGGAGATAAACATTCAGTACTTC.

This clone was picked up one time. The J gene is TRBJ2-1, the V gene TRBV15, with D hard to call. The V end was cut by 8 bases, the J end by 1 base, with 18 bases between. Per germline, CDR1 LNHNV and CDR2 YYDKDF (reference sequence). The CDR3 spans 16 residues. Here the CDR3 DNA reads TGTGCCACCGCTATGACTCAGCGCGGATCCTACAATGAGCAGTTCTTC. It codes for CATAMTQRGSYNEQFF.

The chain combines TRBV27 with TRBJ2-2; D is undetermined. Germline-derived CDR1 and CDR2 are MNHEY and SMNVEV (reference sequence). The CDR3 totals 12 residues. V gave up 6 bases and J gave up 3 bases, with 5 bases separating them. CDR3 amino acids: CASRYYTGELFF. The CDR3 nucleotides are TGTGCCAGCAGATACTACACCGGGGAGCTGTTTTTT.

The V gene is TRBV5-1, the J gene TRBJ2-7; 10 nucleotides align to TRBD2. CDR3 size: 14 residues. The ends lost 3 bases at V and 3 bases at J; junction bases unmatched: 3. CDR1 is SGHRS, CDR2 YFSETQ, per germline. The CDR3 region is CASSYRTSGYEQYF. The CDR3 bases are TGCGCCAGCAGCTACCGGACTAGCGGCTACGAGCAGTACTTC.